These T cell receptor beta chains were read from a single sample in a study of shared clonotypes between healthy human individuals. Profiled with immunoSEQ multiplex PCR; TCRdb holds only in-frame clones, not every one. This repertoire shows about 2 million clones, about 95% found once; its top ten account for 0.9% to 1.3%. Sequencing was done on a sample of naive CD8+ T cells sorted from blood. These receptors all stem from a young man in good health. CDR3s include the opening cysteine and the closing phenylalanine or tryptophan. The D gene is left open where the match is weak. Clone sizes are given selectively: once, few, many, or a class where the clone is expanded.

j_call,d_call,v_call,clone_size,cdr3_nt,cdr3_aa
TRBJ1-6,-,TRBV13,-,TGTGCCAGCAGCCCCAAGACAGGAGATAATTCACCCCTCCACTTT,CASSPKTGDNSPLHF
TRBJ2-7,TRBD1,TRBV6-1,-,TGTGCCAGCAGTGCAACCGGGACAGGGACTCTCGAGCAGTACTTC,CASSATGTGTLEQYF
TRBJ1-2,-,TRBV28,-,TGTGCCAGCAGTACATTATGGGAAGGGGATGGCTACACCTTC,CASSTLWEGDGYTF
TRBJ2-3,-,TRBV12-5,-,TGTGCTAGTGGTTTCAATACGGGAATCATAGCCCGATCCCCAGATACGCAGTATTTT,CASGFNTGIIARSPDTQYF
TRBJ1-2,TRBD1,TRBV19,-,TGTGCCAGCCAACCCGGAACAGGGGCTCATGGCTACACCTTC,CASQPGTGAHGYTF
TRBJ1-2,-,TRBV7-9,-,TGTGCCAGCAGCTTAGGGGGTTCATCCTATGGCTACACCTTC,CASSLGGSSYGYTF
TRBJ2-7,-,TRBV4-2,once,TGTGCCAGCAGCCAAGAGTCTGGGGTATCCTACGAGCAGTACTTC,CASSQESGVSYEQYF
TRBJ1-5,-,TRBV27,-,TGTGCCAGCAGCCTCGGCAGGGCTGGCAATCAGCCCCAGCATTTT,CASSLGRAGNQPQHF
TRBJ2-7,-,TRBV12-5,-,TGTGCTAGTGGACGACGCAGGACCTACGAGCAGTACTTC,CASGRRRTYEQYF
TRBJ1-1,-,TRBV27,-,TGTGCCAGCAGTTTACTGGGCGCTTACACTGAAGCTTTCTTT,CASSLLGAYTEAFF
TRBJ2-5,-,TRBV29-1,-,TGCAGCGTAAACGGACAGCAAGAGACCCAGTACTTC,CSVNGQQETQYF
TRBJ2-2,-,TRBV7-6,-,TGTGCCAGCATCGGCCTAACGAACACCGGGGAGCTGTTTTTT,CASIGLTNTGELFF
TRBJ1-4,TRBD1,TRBV6-6,-,TGTGCCAGCAGGGGGACAGGGGTTAATGAAAAACTGTTTTTT,CASRGTGVNEKLFF
TRBJ2-7,-,TRBV9,-,TGTGCCAGCAGCCTTGGAGGGGGGCTCAACGAGCAGTACTTC,CASSLGGGLNEQYF
TRBJ2-7,TRBD1,TRBV27,-,TGTGCCAGCAGTCTCGACAGGGTTCCCTTTTACGAGCAGTACTTC,CASSLDRVPFYEQYF
TRBJ1-1,-,TRBV5-1,-,TGCGCCAGCAGCCCAACATCCGCTGAAGCTTTCTTT,CASSPTSAEAFF
TRBJ2-1,-,TRBV14,-,TGTGCCAGCAGCCAAGATGAATTGCAGACGGACTGGGACAATGAGCAGTTCTTC,CASSQDELQTDWDNEQFF
TRBJ2-7,TRBD1,TRBV7-2,-,TGTGCCAGCAGCGCTACAGGGGCGGCCGAGCAGTACTTC,CASSATGAAEQYF
TRBJ1-1,-,TRBV9,few,TGTGCCAGCAGCGTATTCCCCGAGAGAACTGAAGCTTTCTTT,CASSVFPERTEAFF
TRBJ2-1,TRBD1,TRBV18,-,TGTGCCAGCTCACCCGGGACAGGGCTGTACAATGAGCAGTTCTTC,CASSPGTGLYNEQFF
TRBJ1-5,TRBD1,TRBV13,-,TGTGCCAGCAGCTTAGGAGGGACAGGGGAGCAGCCCCAGCATTTT,CASSLGGTGEQPQHF
TRBJ2-5,-,TRBV4-1,-,TGCGCCAGCAGCCAAGTGGGGGGTCAAGAGACCCAGTACTTC,CASSQVGGQETQYF
TRBJ2-7,-,TRBV7-9,-,TGTGCCAGCAGCTTACCAACCGGGGGAAGCTCCTACGAGCAGTACTTC,CASSLPTGGSSYEQYF
TRBJ2-7,-,TRBV13,-,TGTGCCAGCAGCTTGGGAAGGGCCAGCGAGCAGTACTTC,CASSLGRASEQYF
TRBJ2-7,-,TRBV27,-,TGTGCCAGCAGTTCTGGGGGCTCCTACGAGCAGTACTTC,CASSSGGSYEQYF
TRBJ1-2,-,TRBV5-4,-,TGTGCCAGCAGCTTAGGGGGTTTCTATGGCTACACCTTC,CASSLGGFYGYTF
TRBJ2-3,-,TRBV2,few,TGTGCCAGCAGTGAAGCCAGAGTCACAGATACGCAGTATTTT,CASSEARVTDTQYF
TRBJ2-7,TRBD2,TRBV7-9,few,TGTGCCAGCAGCTTAGCGGTAGGGAGGGAATACGAGCAGTACTTC,CASSLAVGREYEQYF
TRBJ2-3,TRBD1,TRBV9,once,TGTGCCAGCAGCGTTCGGGACAGAAGCACAGATACGCAGTATTTT,CASSVRDRSTDTQYF
TRBJ2-7,-,TRBV5-1,-,TGCGCCAGCAGCTTCGGGACCCTCTACGAGCAGTACTTC,CASSFGTLYEQYF
TRBJ1-1,-,TRBV7-9,-,TGTGCCAGCAGCTTCCTAGGGGCCGTGAACACTGAAGCTTTCTTT,CASSFLGAVNTEAFF
TRBJ2-7,-,TRBV25-1,-,TGTGCCAGCAGTGAGTACGGGACTTTTCCCTACGAGCAGTACTTC,CASSEYGTFPYEQYF
TRBJ2-1,-,TRBV5-6,-,TGTGCCAGCAGCTGGGACTACAATGAGCAGTTCTTC,CASSWDYNEQFF
TRBJ1-6,-,TRBV27,once,TGTGCCAGCAGTTTACAAGGACCTTGGCCCCTCCACTTT,CASSLQGPWPLHF
TRBJ2-7,-,TRBV27,-,TGTGCCAGCAGTTTCGACATAGACTCCTACGAGCAGTACTTC,CASSFDIDSYEQYF
TRBJ1-1,-,TRBV9,-,TGTGCCAGCAGCGTAGGGGTCGGTGGGTCTGAAGCTTTCTTT,CASSVGVGGSEAFF
TRBJ2-7,-,TRBV7-6,-,TGTGCCAGCAGCGCCGGGACTCTGCCCTACGAGCAGTACTTC,CASSAGTLPYEQYF
TRBJ2-7,-,TRBV18,-,TGTGCCAGCTCATCCGGGGAGGAGCAGTACTTC,CASSSGEEQYF
TRBJ2-7,-,TRBV6-1,-,TGTGCCAGCTTCAAGGGGGTCTACGAGCAGTACTTC,CASFKGVYEQYF
TRBJ2-5,TRBD2,TRBV2,-,TGTGCCAGCAGTGAAGCGCTAACTAGCGGGGAGACCCAGTACTTC,CASSEALTSGETQYF
TRBJ1-1,TRBD1,TRBV4-1,once,TGCGCCAGCAGCCAAGTGGGGGACAGGGCCACTGAAGCTTTCTTT,CASSQVGDRATEAFF
TRBJ2-1,TRBD2,TRBV7-9,-,TGTGCCAGCAGCTCCTCTAGCGGGAGTTGGCTTGAGCAGTTCTTC,CASSSSSGSWLEQFF
TRBJ2-7,-,TRBV9,-,TGTGCCAGCAGCGTAGGGGGGATTTTCTCCTACGAGCAGTACTTC,CASSVGGIFSYEQYF
TRBJ2-7,TRBD1,TRBV18,once,TGTGCCAGCTCACCAGGACAGGGGGCAGTCTCCTACGAGCAGTACTTC,CASSPGQGAVSYEQYF
TRBJ2-4,-,TRBV7-9,once,TGTGCCAGCAACCCGTCGTGGGAGGCCAAAAACATTCAGTACTTC,CASNPSWEAKNIQYF